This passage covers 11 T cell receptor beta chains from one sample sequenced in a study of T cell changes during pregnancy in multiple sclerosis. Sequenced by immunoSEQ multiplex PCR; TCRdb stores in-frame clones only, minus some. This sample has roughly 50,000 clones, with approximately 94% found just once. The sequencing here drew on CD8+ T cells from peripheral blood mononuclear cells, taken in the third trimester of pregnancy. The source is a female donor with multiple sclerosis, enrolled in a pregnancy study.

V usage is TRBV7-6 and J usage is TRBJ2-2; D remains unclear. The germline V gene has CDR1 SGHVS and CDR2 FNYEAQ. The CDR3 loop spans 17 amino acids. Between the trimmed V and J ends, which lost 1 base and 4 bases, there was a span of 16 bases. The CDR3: CASSLDLPQVFTGELFF. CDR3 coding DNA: TGTGCCAGCAGCTTAGATTTGCCCCAGGTGTTCACCGGGGAGCTGTTTTTT. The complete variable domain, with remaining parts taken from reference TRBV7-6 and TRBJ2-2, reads GAGVSQSPRYKVTKRGQDVALRCDPISGHVSLYWYRQALGQGPEFLTYFNYEAQQDKSGLPNDRFSAERPEGSISTLTIQRTEQRDSAMYRCASSLDLPQVFTGELFFGEGSRLTVL.

The CDR3 bases are TGTGCCAGCAGTGAAGGAGTACGCAGGGCCCAAGAGACCCAGTACTTC. Its translation: CASSEGVRRAQETQYF. J is TRBJ2-5 and V is TRBV6-1; D may be TRBD1 (5 bases). CDR3 length: 16 amino acids. Germline assignment: CDR1 MNHNS and CDR2 SASEGT. Trimming removed 1 base at V and 1 base at J, with 13 bases between.

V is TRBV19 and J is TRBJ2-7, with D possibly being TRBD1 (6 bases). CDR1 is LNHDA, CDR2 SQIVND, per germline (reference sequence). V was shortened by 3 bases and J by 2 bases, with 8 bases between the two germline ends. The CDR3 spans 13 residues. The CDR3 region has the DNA TGTGCCAGTAGTATGGGACAAGCCTACGAGCAGTACTTC. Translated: CASSMGQAYEQYF.

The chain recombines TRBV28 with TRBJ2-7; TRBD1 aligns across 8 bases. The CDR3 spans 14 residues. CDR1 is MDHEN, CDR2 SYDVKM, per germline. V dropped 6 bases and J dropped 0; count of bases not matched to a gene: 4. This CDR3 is CASRGTGRSYEQYF. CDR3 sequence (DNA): TGTGCCAGCAGGGGGACAGGACGCTCCTACGAGCAGTACTTC.

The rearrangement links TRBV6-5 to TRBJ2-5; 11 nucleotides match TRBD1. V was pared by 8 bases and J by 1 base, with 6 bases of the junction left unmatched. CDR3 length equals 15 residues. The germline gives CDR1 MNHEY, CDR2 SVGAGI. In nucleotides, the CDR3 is TGTGCCAGCGGGCGGACAGGGGGCCTCCAAGAGACCCAGTACTTC. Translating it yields CASGRTGGLQETQYF.

Here the CDR3 DNA reads TGCAGCGCCGAGCTAGCGGGAGTTCTCAATGAGCAGTTCTTC. This gives the protein CSAELAGVLNEQFF. This chain joins TRBV29-1 and TRBJ2-1; 10 bases match TRBD2. Trimming took 7 bases from V and 6 from J; bases not matched to a gene: 9. This CDR3 has 14 amino acids. Looked up from germline, CDR1 is SQVTM and CDR2 is ANQGSEA.

CDR3 nucleotides: TGTGCCAGCAGTCCGGGGACTAGCGGATTCATATACAATGAGCAGTTCTTC. Translating it yields CASSPGTSGFIYNEQFF. The chain couples TRBV27 to TRBJ2-1; the match to TRBD2 covers 11 bases. V dropped 5 bases and J dropped 4; count of bases not matched to a gene: 10. The CDR3 is 17 residues long. Germline V lookup: CDR1 MNHEY, CDR2 SMNVEV (reference sequence).

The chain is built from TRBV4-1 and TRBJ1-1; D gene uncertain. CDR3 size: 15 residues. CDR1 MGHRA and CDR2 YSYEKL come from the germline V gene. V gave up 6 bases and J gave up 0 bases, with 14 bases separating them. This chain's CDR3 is CASSLRNKMNTEAFF. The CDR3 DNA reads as TGCGCCAGCAGTCTGAGGAACAAAATGAACACTGAAGCTTTCTTT.

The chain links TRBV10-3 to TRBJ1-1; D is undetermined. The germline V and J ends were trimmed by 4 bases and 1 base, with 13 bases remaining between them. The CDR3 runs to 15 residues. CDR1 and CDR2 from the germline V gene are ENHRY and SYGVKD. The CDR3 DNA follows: TGTGCCATCAGTGGGGAGAAGGGTCCGAACACTGAAGCTTTCTTT. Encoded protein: CAISGEKGPNTEAFF.

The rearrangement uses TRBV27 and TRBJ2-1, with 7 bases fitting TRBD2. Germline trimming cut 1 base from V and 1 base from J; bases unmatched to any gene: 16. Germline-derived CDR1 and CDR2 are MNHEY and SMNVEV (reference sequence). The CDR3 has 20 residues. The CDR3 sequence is CASSLYGTTIGRESYNEQFF. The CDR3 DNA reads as TGTGCCAGCAGTTTATACGGGACTACTATCGGGCGGGAGTCCTACAATGAGCAGTTCTTC.

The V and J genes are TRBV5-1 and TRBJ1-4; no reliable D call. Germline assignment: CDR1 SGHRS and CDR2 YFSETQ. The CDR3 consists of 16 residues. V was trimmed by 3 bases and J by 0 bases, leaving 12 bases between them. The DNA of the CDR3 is TGCGCCAGCAGCTCTGGAGCCCGAGCAACTAATGAAAAACTGTTTTTT. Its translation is CASSSGARATNEKLFF. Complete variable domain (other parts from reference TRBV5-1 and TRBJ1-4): KAGVTQTPRYLIKTRGQQVTLSCSPISGHRSVSWYQQTPGQGLQFLFEYFSETQRNKGNFPGRFSGRQFSNSRSEMNVSTLELGDSALYLCASSSGARATNEKLFFGSGTQLSVL.